This entry lists 8 T cell receptor beta chains sequenced from one sample in a study of T-cell reconstitution after alpha-beta-depleted transplantation in children. TCRbeta library preparation incorporated unique molecular identifiers. TCRdb reprocessed the PCR reads via MiXCR and lists one record per CDR3 protein. The sample lists a few hundred thousand distinct CDR3 sequences, 10% to 15% occurring once. The sequencing used PBMCs, mostly from graft donor cells, collected 360 days after TCRalphabeta/CD19-depleted stem cell transplant. The receptor set was obtained from a male patient younger than 18 who had a stem cell transplant for acute myeloid leukemia, so the T cells may come from the graft donor.

This clonotype has only one observation. The chain joins TRBV6-5 to TRBJ2-1; 11 bases match TRBD2. CDR1 and CDR2 (germline): MNHEY, SVGAGI. The CDR3 has 17 residues. Trimming cost V 2 bases and J 5 bases; bases outside gene matches: 8. CDR3: CASSYTRLAGYDNEQFF. CDR3 nucleotides: TGTGCCAGCAGTTACACACGACTAGCGGGATACGACAATGAGCAGTTCTTC.

The rearrangement joins TRBV12-3 or TRBV12-4 to TRBJ2-7; D gene unclear. The V end lost 3 bases, the J end lost 3 bases, and 15 bases lay between the germline ends. This CDR3 is 15 amino acids long. CDR3 in DNA: TGTGCCAGCAGTTTGGGCCGACATATTTACTACGAGCAGTACTTC. Translated: CASSLGRHIYYEQYF.

This clonotype was detected only a few times. V usage is TRBV30 and J usage is TRBJ2-7; D not resolved. This CDR3 has 12 amino acids. V shed 4 bases and J shed 0 bases, with 7 bases lying between them. Germline lookup yields CDR1 GTSNPN and CDR2 SVGIG (reference sequence). The CDR3 coding sequence is TGTGCCTGGACCGCGGACTCCTACGAGCAGTACTTC. Translating it yields CAWTADSYEQYF.

The genes are TRBV9 and TRBJ1-1; possibly TRBD1 for D (5 bases). Per germline, CDR1 SGDLS and CDR2 YYNGEE. The CDR3 has 13 residues. Deletions cut 4 bases from V and 5 bases from J, with 12 bases between. In DNA form, the CDR3 reads TGTGCCAGCAGCCATGTGGGGGGAACTGAAGCTTTCTTT. Translation: CASSHVGGTEAFF.

In its sample, this clonotype was seen a few times. The V and J genes are TRBV27 and TRBJ2-4; D not resolved. From germline, CDR1 is MNHEY and CDR2 SMNVEV (reference sequence). V dropped 10 bases and J dropped 1 base, with 8 bases sitting between them. This CDR3 has 12 amino acids. CDR3 coding DNA: TGTGCCACCGTAGGGGCCAAAAACATTCAGTACTTC. This codes for CATVGAKNIQYF.

This clonotype appeared a few times. The chain has TRBV11-2 and TRBJ2-5; a possible D gene is TRBD2 (6 bases). Germline-derived CDR1 and CDR2 are SGHAT and FQNNGV. V was clipped by 5 bases and J by 1 base, with 14 bases between them. The CDR3 contains 15 residues. The CDR3 DNA follows: TGTGCCAGCAGCCCTAGGAGGGCGCTCCAAGAGACCCAGTACTTC. Translating it yields CASSPRRALQETQYF.

This clonotype was observed many times. J is TRBJ1-2 and V is TRBV7-9, with a possible D match to TRBD1 (5 bases). The CDR3 is made up of 13 amino acids. Trimming took 3 bases from V and 8 from J, leaving 13 bases between them. Germline assignment: CDR1 SEHNR and CDR2 FQNEAQ (reference sequence). The CDR3 reads CASSFPNGDGYTF. The CDR3 region has the DNA TGTGCCAGCAGCTTCCCGAACGGGGACGGCTACACCTTC.

This clonotype is a singleton in its sample. The chain joins TRBV28 to TRBJ2-7; possibly TRBD1 for D (6 bases). Trimming took off 7 bases at V and 2 bases at J, with 15 bases between the two ends. The CDR3 is made up of 14 amino acids. From germline, CDR1 is MDHEN and CDR2 SYDVKM. CDR3: CASNRDTDTYEQYF. The CDR3 DNA reads as TGTGCCAGCAATAGGGACACGGACACCTACGAGCAGTACTTC.